The entry below describes one T cell receptor (beta chain). The V and J ends lost 6 bases and 3 bases, in that order; junction bases with no gene match: 7. The CDR3 spans 14 residues. Per germline, CDR1 MNHEY and CDR2 SVGAGI. Methods used by the authors: Estimates of nucleated cell counts were drawn from the amplification of reference gene primers. Using immunoSEQ multiplex PCR, the repertoire was profiled, and TCRdb retains in-frame clones only, with some absent. V and J calls and clone size come straight from that table; D and trimming were deduced from the DNA. The sample records 300,000 to 450,000 clones, approximately 89% being singletons. The data were taken from a study of blood T cell repertoires in COVID-19. Across the study: Some COVID-19 samples were acute and others convalescent; all came from the United States, Italy and Spain. Sources were T cells, B-cell-depleted T cells, or PBMCs; the material itself was cDNA or gDNA.

Source material: peripheral blood. The chain uses TRBV6-5 and TRBJ1-2; TRBD1 matches at 7 bases. This clonotype originated in a woman aged 55 to 70 with COVID-19, enrolled during active disease. The DNA for the CDR3 is TGTGCCAGCAGCGTACGAGGGGGCGACTATGGCTACACCTTC. It translates to CASSVRGGDYGYTF.